Below are 11 T cell receptor beta chains sequenced from a single sample in a study of neoadjuvant anti-PD-1 for oral cavity cancer (dated by TCRdb to about 2021). In the paper's terms, the time point label means: before neoadjuvant nivolumab. Library construction relied on the immunoSEQ multiplex PCR assay. TCRdb took over this immuneACCESS table, retaining in-frame rearrangements with V and J assigned. Such tables are incomplete; in checked studies, under half of the missing clones stem from an unresolved V gene, and the remainder is unexplained. The sample table shows roughly 14,000 clones, and less than 75% are seen once. Around 2% of the sample comes from the top ten. The material sequenced was PBMCs, taken before nivolumab (anti-PD-1) treatment. Source of these receptors: a person between 40 and 80 years old with oral cavity squamous cell carcinoma.

This clone has more than one count but fewer than ten. The CDR3 sequence is CASSLGGGRTEAFF. Written as DNA, the CDR3 is TGCGCCAGCAGCCTAGGCGGGGGTAGGACTGAAGCTTTCTTT. The chain is built from TRBV5-1 and TRBJ1-1, with a weak D call TRBD1 (5 bases). This CDR3 contains 14 residues. V was cut by 4 bases and J by 5 bases, with 15 bases left in between. CDR1 and CDR2 from the germline V gene are SGHRS and YFSETQ. Variable domain in full (rest from reference TRBV5-1 and TRBJ1-1): KAGVTQTPRYLIKTRGQQVTLSCSPISGHRSVSWYQQTPGQGLQFLFEYFSETQRNKGNFPGRFSGRQFSNSRSEMNVSTLELGDSALYLCASSLGGGRTEAFFGQGTRLTVV.

This clone came up once. This sequence joins TRBV9 and TRBJ2-7, with TRBD1 identical over 7 bases. The CDR3 sequence is 15 residues long. V lost 4 bases and J lost 3; bases outside the gene matches: 10. The germline V gene encodes CDR1 SGDLS and CDR2 YYNGEE. CDR3 residues: CASSPYMDRNYEQYF. CDR3 sequence (DNA): TGTGCCAGCAGCCCATATATGGACAGGAACTACGAGCAGTACTTC. The variable domain in full, completed from reference TRBV9 and TRBJ2-7, reads DSGVTQTPKHLITATGQRVTLRCSPRSGDLSVYWYQQSLDQGLQFLIQYYNGEERAKGNILERFSAQQFPDLHSELNLSSLELGDSALYFCASSPYMDRNYEQYFGPGTRLTVT.

CDR3 amino acids: CATSRGGGELFF. Here the CDR3 DNA reads TGTGCCACCAGCAGAGGGGGCGGGGAGCTGTTTTTT. V and J are TRBV15 and TRBJ2-2; D unresolved. The CDR3 is made up of 12 amino acids. The germline V gene has CDR1 LNHNV and CDR2 YYDKDF (reference sequence). V lost 1 base to trimming and J lost 7 bases, with 4 bases between them. Using reference TRBV15 and TRBJ2-2 for the parts outside the CDR3, the full variable domain is DAMVIQNPRYQVTQFGKPVTLSCSQTLNHNVMYWYQQKSSQAPKLLFHYYDKDFNNEADTPDNFQSRRPNTSFCFLDIRSPGLGDTAMYLCATSRGGGELFFGEGSRLTVL.

The chain links TRBV5-4 to TRBJ1-2; 8 nucleotides align to TRBD1. V dropped 0 bases and J dropped 8; count of bases not matched to a gene: 6. The CDR3 spans 14 residues. The germline CDR1 and CDR2 sequences are SGHNT and YYREEE (reference sequence). The CDR3 sequence is CASSLGQGASGYTF. The CDR3 nucleotides are TGTGCCAGCAGCTTGGGGCAGGGGGCGTCCGGCTACACCTTC.

CDR3 coding DNA: TGTGCCAGTGGTTTAGGCTATGGCTACACCTTC. Translated, it gives CASGLGYGYTF. This chain connects TRBV19 to TRBJ1-2; D is unresolved. The CDR3 runs 11 residues. Germline V gene lookup returns CDR1 LNHDA and CDR2 SQIVND (reference sequence). The V gene lost 8 bases and the J gene lost 4 bases, with 8 bases spanning the gap.

This sequence joins TRBV11-2 and TRBJ2-3; TRBD2 is a possible D gene (5 bases). This CDR3 region has 16 residues. V lost 1 base to trimming and J lost 1 base, with 12 bases between them. Germline V gives CDR1 SGHAT, CDR2 FQNNGV. The CDR3 nucleotides are TGTGCCAGCAGCTTAGCATCTCACGGGGGCACAGATACGCAGTATTTT. Translation: CASSLASHGGTDTQYF.

CDR3 protein: CSVEDQQGRGYTF. The CDR3 DNA sequence: TGCAGCGTTGAAGATCAACAGGGTCGAGGCTACACCTTC. The chain employs TRBV29-1 and TRBJ1-2; perhaps TRBD1 as D (6 bases). From germline, CDR1 is SQVTM and CDR2 ANQGSEA. V shed 0 bases and J shed 8 bases, with 13 bases lying between them. This CDR3 is 13 amino acids long.

This clone was detected only a few times. The V gene is TRBV9, the J gene TRBJ2-1; 10 nucleotides match TRBD2. Trimming at V came to 2 bases and at J to 6 bases, leaving 5 bases not matched to a gene. The CDR3 totals 15 residues. From germline, CDR1 is SGDLS and CDR2 YYNGEE. CDR3 in amino acids: CASSVLAGVANEQFF. CDR3 coding DNA: TGTGCCAGCAGCGTCCTAGCGGGAGTAGCCAATGAGCAGTTCTTC.

The rearrangement uses TRBV5-6 and TRBJ2-5; TRBD2 is a possible D gene (5 bases). Germline V CDR1 and CDR2: SGHDT, YYEEEE. Trimming left V 1 base short and J 1 base short, with 11 bases between. The CDR3 spans 15 residues. In DNA, the CDR3 is TGTGCCAGCAGCTTGAGGACGGGGTCCCAAGAGACCCAGTACTTC. Its translation is CASSLRTGSQETQYF.

The V and J genes are TRBV28 and TRBJ2-3; TRBD1 matches 9 bases. V lost 2 bases to trimming and J lost 9 bases; unmatched junction nucleotides: 0. Germline V gene data show CDR1 as MDHEN and CDR2 as SYDVKM. CDR3 length equals 12 residues. The CDR3 DNA reads TGTGCCAGCAGTTTAGGGACAGGGACGCAGTATTTT. Translation gives CASSLGTGTQYF.

V and J are TRBV5-1 and TRBJ2-7, with 8 nucleotides matching TRBD2. The V gene end was trimmed by 3 bases and the J gene end by 4 bases; junction bases not matched to a gene: 9. Germline lookup yields CDR1 SGHRS and CDR2 YFSETQ. The CDR3 consists of 15 residues. The CDR3 is CASSSVRGGWYEQYF. DNA of the CDR3: TGCGCCAGCAGCTCCGTACGGGGGGGATGGTACGAGCAGTACTTC.